This T cell receptor (beta chain) was captured by sequencing in a study of blood T cells in healthy people across ages. A sample-barcoded 5' primer and a J-beta primer mix were used in a second PCR of about 6 to 12 cycles. A minimum of 2.5 million CDR3-containing paired-end reads was obtained for each sample. MiXCR was run by TCRdb on the 5' RACE reads, yielding one entry per CDR3 protein. The table includes some 640,000 distinct CDR3 sequences, around 49% detected once. The J segment lost 2 bases and the V segment lost 7 bases, leaving 1 base of the junction unmatched. Per germline, CDR1 SQVTM and CDR2 ANQGSEA. The CDR3 is made up of 11 amino acids. This clonotype was detected only a few times.

Sequencing was performed on blood. V and J are TRBV29-1 and TRBJ1-2, with 7 bases aligning to TRBD1. This TCR was sampled from an older woman in good health. CDR3 sequence: CSGRGNYGYTF. In DNA, the CDR3 is TGCAGCGGCAGGGGGAACTATGGCTACACCTTC.